The 19 T cell receptor beta chains below come from one sample, sequenced in a study of molecular identifiers for immune sequencing clone quantification. TCRdb independently ran MiXCR on the PCR reads; one entry per CDR3 protein. The sample carries about 97,000 distinct CDR3 sequences, 20% to 25% recorded once. Sequenced: naive CD8+ T cells from blood, with Jurkat cell RNA spiked in. Subset denoted: FACS-sorted CD8+CD4-CCR7+CD45RA+ naive T cells. The receptors derive from a human donor in good health. Some libraries in this study had Jurkat cell RNA spiked in.

In the case of this clonotype: The junction does not match germline at one end; this may be a read error. The chain links TRBV28 to TRBJ2-7; 8 nucleotides match TRBD1. This CDR3 is built from 16 residues. Germline CDR1 reads MDHEN; CDR2 reads SYDVKM. As DNA, the CDR3 is TGTGCCAGCAGTACCGGAGGGACAGGAAGCTCCTACAAGCAGTACTTC. Its translation: CASSTGGTGSSYKQYF.

In this sample, this clonotype turned up many times. The chain joins TRBV2 to TRBJ2-3, with D possibly being TRBD1 (5 bases). Germline CDR1 SNHLY, CDR2 FYNNEI. This CDR3 has 15 residues. The V and J ends lost 4 bases and 0 bases respectively, with 11 bases between them. CDR3 coding DNA: TGTGCCAGCAGTGGTCTGGACACTAGCACAGATACGCAGTATTTT. Its protein is CASSGLDTSTDTQYF.

This clonotype occurred many times. The gene calls are TRBV6-2 or TRBV6-3 and TRBJ1-1; possible D gene TRBD1, 5 bases. Trimming removed 3 bases at V and 4 bases at J, with 9 bases between. The germline V gene encodes CDR1 MNHEY and CDR2 SVGEGT. The CDR3 contains 13 residues. The CDR3 DNA reads as TGTGCCAGCAGTTATTCGGGGCCCACTGAAGCTTTCTTT. Protein sequence: CASSYSGPTEAFF.

This clonotype was seen many times. V and J are TRBV28 and TRBJ2-2; 7 nucleotides match TRBD2. After removal of 1 base from V and 4 bases from J, the junction contained 6 bases not matched to a gene. The CDR3 runs to 16 residues. Germline V lookup: CDR1 MDHEN, CDR2 SYDVKM. The CDR3 loop is CASSLSAGVSTGELFF. The DNA of the CDR3 is TGTGCCAGCAGTTTATCGGCGGGAGTATCCACCGGGGAGCTGTTTTTT.

This clonotype occurred many times. The chain is built from TRBV7-2 and TRBJ1-1; D is unclear. V shed 5 bases and J shed 4 bases, with 20 bases lying between them. CDR3 length: 16 amino acids. The V gene's germline CDR1 is SGHTA and CDR2 FQGNSA. CDR3 amino acids: CASSPVEGLGSTEAFF. CDR3 nucleotides: TGTGCCAGCAGCCCAGTCGAGGGTTTGGGGTCCACTGAAGCTTTCTTT.

This clonotype was seen ten or more times. The chain employs TRBV19 and TRBJ2-7; 9 bases match TRBD2. This CDR3 spans 14 amino acids. V dropped 6 bases and J dropped 2; count of bases not matched to a gene: 5. CDR1 is LNHDA, CDR2 SQIVND, per germline (reference sequence). The CDR3 loop reads CASSPAGGPYEQYF. The CDR3 DNA reads as TGTGCCAGTAGCCCGGCGGGGGGGCCCTACGAGCAGTACTTC.

This clonotype was detected ten times or more. The rearrangement uses TRBV12-5 and TRBJ1-1, with no clear D. This CDR3 contains 12 residues. Germline V gene sequence: CDR1 LGHNT, CDR2 FRNRAP. V shed 2 bases and J shed 8 bases, with 9 bases lying between them. DNA of the CDR3: TGTGCTAGTGGTTTGCAGGCAGTAGAAGCTTTCTTT. Translated: CASGLQAVEAFF. The full variable domain, in which reference TRBV12-5 and TRBJ1-1 provide the parts outside the CDR3, is DARVTQTPRHKVTEMGQEVTMRCQPILGHNTVFWYRQTMMQGLELLAYFRNRAPLDDSGMPKDRFSAEMPDATLATLKIQPSEPRDSAVYFCASGLQAVEAFFGQGTRLTVV.

The CDR3 DNA reads TGCGCCAGCAGCCAAGAAACGGTGTCGGGGTTTTACGATTCACCCCTCCACTTT. Encoded protein: CASSQETVSGFYDSPLHF. V gene TRBV4-1 combines with J gene TRBJ1-6; D gene ambiguous. The CDR3 length is 18 residues. CDR1 and CDR2 from the germline V gene are MGHRA and YSYEKL. Deletions cut 0 bases from V and 8 bases from J, with 20 bases between.

This clonotype has a count of ten or more. The chain carries TRBV7-9 and TRBJ2-7; 7 nucleotides agree with TRBD2. Trimming removed 5 bases from V and 3 bases from J; junction bases left unmatched: 7. The CDR3 covers 14 residues. From germline, CDR1 is SEHNR and CDR2 FQNEAQ (reference sequence). The CDR3, as DNA: TGTGCCAGCAGCCCCAGCGGGGACTTCTACGAGCAGTACTTC. Its protein product is CASSPSGDFYEQYF.

The V gene is TRBV4-1, the J gene TRBJ2-2; 11 nucleotides match TRBD1. This CDR3 contains 15 residues. The V gene's germline CDR1 is MGHRA and CDR2 YSYEKL. V trimming: 6 bases; J trimming: 8 bases; junction bases outside the gene matches: 8. The CDR3 here is CASSAGTGGFGELFF. The CDR3 nucleotides are TGCGCCAGCAGTGCCGGGACAGGGGGTTTTGGGGAGCTGTTTTTT.

There are many counts of this clonotype. The chain is built from TRBV7-9 and TRBJ2-7, with TRBD1 matching over 7 bases. CDR3 length equals 13 residues. CDR1 and CDR2 (germline): SEHNR, FQNEAQ (reference sequence). V shed 4 bases and J 5 bases; nucleotides not matched to a gene: 5. The CDR3 region is CASSSTGSDEQYF. CDR3 nucleotide sequence: TGTGCCAGCAGCTCGACAGGGTCCGACGAGCAGTACTTC. Looking up the rest from reference TRBV7-9 and TRBJ2-7 gives the full variable domain: DTGVSQNPRHKITKRGQNVTFRCDPISEHNRLYWYRQTLGQGPEFLTYFQNEAQLEKSRLLSDRFSAERPKGSFSTLEIQRTEQGDSAMYLCASSSTGSDEQYFGPGTRLTVT.

In this sample, this clonotype turned up many times. This chain joins TRBV29-1 and TRBJ2-1; a weak D match, TRBD1 (6 bases). There are 14 residues in the CDR3. Germline lookup yields CDR1 SQVTM and CDR2 ANQGSEA. V was shortened by 2 bases and J by 0 bases, with 8 bases between the two germline ends. CDR3 sequence reads: CSVERGNSYNEQFF. Written as DNA, the CDR3 is TGCAGCGTTGAAAGGGGGAACTCCTACAATGAGCAGTTCTTC.

This clonotype was seen a handful of times. This may come from a read error, since a much larger clone is one base off. The V call is TRBV2, the J call TRBJ1-5; TRBD1 aligns across 9 bases. This CDR3 has 15 amino acids. Trimming took 5 bases from V and 3 from J; bases not matched to a gene: 5. Germline CDR1 is SNHLY and CDR2 is FYNNEI. CDR3 bases: TGTGCCAGCAGTCCCCGGACAGGGGTCAATCAGCCCCAGCATTTT. It encodes CASSPRTGVNQPQHF.

For this clonotype: This may stem from a read error, because a much larger clone lies one nucleotide away. The rearrangement uses TRBV29-1 and TRBJ2-7, with 7 nucleotides matching TRBD1. Per the germline V gene, CDR1 is SQVTM and CDR2 is ANQGSEA. The length of the CDR3 is 13 residues. Trimming removed 1 base from V and 6 bases from J; junction bases left unmatched: 6. The CDR3 DNA reads TGCAGCGTTGAAGGCACAGGGGTCCTCGAGCAGTACTTC. Amino acid sequence: CSVEGTGVLEQYF.

This clonotype turned up a few times. V usage is TRBV7-9 and J usage is TRBJ2-3, with 7 bases aligning to TRBD2. Germline trimming cut 4 bases from V and 2 bases from J; bases unmatched to any gene: 3. The V gene's germline CDR1 is SEHNR and CDR2 FQNEAQ (reference sequence). The CDR3 consists of 14 residues. The CDR3 protein is CASSWGGVTDTQYF. DNA for the CDR3: TGTGCCAGCAGCTGGGGGGGGGTCACAGATACGCAGTATTTT.

Many counts were recorded for this clonotype. The V call is TRBV28, the J call TRBJ2-5; the match to TRBD1 covers 7 bases. J was trimmed by 1 base and V by 6 bases; bases with no gene match: 11. Looked up from germline, CDR1 is MDHEN and CDR2 is SYDVKM. The CDR3 spans 16 residues. The DNA of the CDR3 is TGTGCCAGCAGCCCAATCGAGACAGGGCTCCAAGAGACCCAGTACTTC. Its translation: CASSPIETGLQETQYF.

The chain joins TRBV19 to TRBJ2-7; 12 nucleotides align to TRBD1. The germline CDR1 and CDR2 sequences are LNHDA and SQIVND (reference sequence). This CDR3 spans 15 amino acids. With 6 bases clipped from V and 5 bases from J, the junction kept 8 bases outside the gene matches. For the CDR3, the DNA is TGTGCCAGTAGCTCGGGACAGGGGGCTTGGGACGAGCAGTACTTC. Translated, it gives CASSSGQGAWDEQYF.

This clonotype was seen more than once but under ten times. This could be a read error, since a much larger clone is one nucleotide away. The rearrangement joins TRBV30 to TRBJ2-1; perhaps TRBD2 as D (6 bases). Deletions cut 0 bases from V and 12 bases from J, with 12 bases between. The germline V gene encodes CDR1 GTSNPN and CDR2 SVGIG (reference sequence). The CDR3 consists of 12 residues. The CDR3: CAWSVAGYGQFF. In DNA form, the CDR3 reads TGTGCCTGGAGTGTAGCGGGTTATGGGCAGTTCTTC.

This clonotype appeared many times. This chain links TRBV7-9 with TRBJ2-4; no definite D call. Trimming left V 2 bases short and J 0 bases short, with 20 bases between. The CDR3 length is 19 residues. Germline lookup yields CDR1 SEHNR and CDR2 FQNEAQ (reference sequence). For the CDR3, the DNA is TGTGCCAGCAGCTTATGGGCAGGAGCCGGCATCATAGCCAAAAACATTCAGTACTTC. Translating gives CASSLWAGAGIIAKNIQYF. Using reference TRBV7-9 and TRBJ2-4 for the parts outside the CDR3, the full variable domain is DTGVSQNPRHKITKRGQNVTFRCDPISEHNRLYWYRQTLGQGPEFLTYFQNEAQLEKSRLLSDRFSAERPKGSFSTLEIQRTEQGDSAMYLCASSLWAGAGIIAKNIQYFGAGTRLSVL.